The 3 T cell receptor beta chains reported below all come from one sample, sequenced in a study of cytotoxic CD8 clonotypes in ibrutinib-treated CLL. Libraries were prepared by immunoSEQ multiplex PCR; TCRdb keeps only in-frame clonotypes and omits some of them. The profile shows 110,000 to 150,000 clones, about 78% of them singletons. The material was PBMCs, obtained after 24 months of ibrutinib treatment. These receptors all stem from a human donor with chronic lymphocytic leukemia.

The gene calls are TRBV11-2 and TRBJ2-5; D is perhaps TRBD1 (5 bases). Deletions cut 1 base from V and 5 bases from J, with 17 bases between. CDR3 length: 16 residues. The germline gives CDR1 SGHAT, CDR2 FQNNGV. CDR3 in amino acids: CASSLAVRVSIETQYF. CDR3 DNA: TGTGCCAGCAGCTTAGCCGTCAGGGTCAGTATCGAGACCCAGTACTTC.

J is TRBJ1-5 and V is TRBV4-3; D might be TRBD1 (5 bases). Between the trimmed V and J ends, which lost 0 bases and 7 bases, there was a span of 13 bases. The CDR3 extends over 15 amino acids. Germline V gene sequence: CDR1 LGHNA, CDR2 YSLEER. Here the CDR3 reads CASSQDPQGGQPQHF. DNA for the CDR3: TGCGCCAGCAGCCAAGATCCCCAGGGAGGGCAGCCCCAGCATTTT.

This clone was detected only once. The chain couples TRBV6-5 to TRBJ1-4; the D gene is possibly TRBD1 (6 bases). There are 15 residues in the CDR3. V lost 6 bases, J lost 8 bases, and 19 bases lay in between. Germline CDR1 and CDR2: MNHEY and SVGAGI. The CDR3 DNA reads as TGTGCCAGCAGCCGGGGGACAAAAGATTGGGAAAAACTGTTTTTT. Translation gives CASSRGTKDWEKLFF.